The clone carrying this TCR beta chain was seen only a few times. Antigen unknown. Every bit of the isolated RNA underwent reverse transcription, so sequencing read expressed TCRB transcripts. Libraries were prepared by immunoSEQ multiplex PCR; TCRdb keeps only in-frame clonotypes and omits some of them. The sample holds 240,000 or so clones, about a fifth seen once. This specimen comes from a study of beta chain features in type 1 diabetes. Study conclusions and caveats: The study found moderately but significantly shorter TCRB CDR3s in all four CD4+ subsets of Type 1 diabetes patients. Patients with type 1 diabetes showed fewer VDJ junction insertions and more deletions.

The CDR3 runs to 14 residues. Germline lookup yields CDR1 SNHLY and CDR2 FYNNEI. The V and J ends lost 4 bases and 2 bases, in that order; junction bases with no gene match: 4. The rearrangement joins TRBV2 to TRBJ2-7; 8 positions agree with TRBD1. The TCR originated in a woman aged 35 to 49 with type 1 diabetes. The specimen was naive CD4+ T cells from blood. Written as DNA, the CDR3 is TGTGCCAGCAGTGTTGGCAGGGGGCCCTACGAGCAGTACTTC. Its protein is CASSVGRGPYEQYF. The full variable domain, rest sourced from reference TRBV2 and TRBJ2-7, is EPEVTQTPSHQVTQMGQEVILRCVPISNHLYFYWYRQILGQKVEFLVSFYNNEISEKSEIFDDQFSVERPDGSNFTLKIRSTKLEDSAMYFCASSVGRGPYEQYFGPGTRLTVT.